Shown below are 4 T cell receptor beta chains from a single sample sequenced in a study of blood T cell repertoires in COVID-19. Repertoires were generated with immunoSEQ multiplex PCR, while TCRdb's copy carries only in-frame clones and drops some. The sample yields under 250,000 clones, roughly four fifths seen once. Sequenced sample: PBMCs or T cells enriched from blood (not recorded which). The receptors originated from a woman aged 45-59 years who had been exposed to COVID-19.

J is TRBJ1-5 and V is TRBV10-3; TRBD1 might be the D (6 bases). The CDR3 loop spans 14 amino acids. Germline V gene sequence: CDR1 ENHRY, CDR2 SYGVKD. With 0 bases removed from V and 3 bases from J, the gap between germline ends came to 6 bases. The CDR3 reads CAISESGANQPQHF. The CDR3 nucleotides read TGTGCCATCAGTGAGTCGGGGGCCAATCAGCCCCAGCATTTT.

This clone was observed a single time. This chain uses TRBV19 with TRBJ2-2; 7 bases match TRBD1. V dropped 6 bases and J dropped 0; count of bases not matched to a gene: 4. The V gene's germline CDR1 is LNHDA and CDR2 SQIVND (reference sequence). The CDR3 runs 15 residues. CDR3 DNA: TGTGCCAGTAGCAGCGGACAGGCGAACACCGGGGAGCTGTTTTTT. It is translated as CASSSGQANTGELFF.

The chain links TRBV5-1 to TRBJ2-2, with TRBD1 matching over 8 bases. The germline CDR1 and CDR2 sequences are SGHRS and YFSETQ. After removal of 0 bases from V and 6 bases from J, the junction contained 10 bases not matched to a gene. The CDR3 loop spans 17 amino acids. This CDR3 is CASSLGLRTGTSGELFF. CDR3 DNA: TGCGCCAGCAGCTTGGGATTGCGGACAGGGACCTCCGGGGAGCTGTTTTTT.

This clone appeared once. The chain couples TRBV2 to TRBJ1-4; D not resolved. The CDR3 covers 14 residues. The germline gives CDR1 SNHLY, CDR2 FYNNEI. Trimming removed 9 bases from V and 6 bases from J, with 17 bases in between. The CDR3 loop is CASEKRDWDEKLFF. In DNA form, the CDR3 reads TGTGCCAGTGAGAAGAGAGACTGGGATGAAAAACTGTTTTTT.